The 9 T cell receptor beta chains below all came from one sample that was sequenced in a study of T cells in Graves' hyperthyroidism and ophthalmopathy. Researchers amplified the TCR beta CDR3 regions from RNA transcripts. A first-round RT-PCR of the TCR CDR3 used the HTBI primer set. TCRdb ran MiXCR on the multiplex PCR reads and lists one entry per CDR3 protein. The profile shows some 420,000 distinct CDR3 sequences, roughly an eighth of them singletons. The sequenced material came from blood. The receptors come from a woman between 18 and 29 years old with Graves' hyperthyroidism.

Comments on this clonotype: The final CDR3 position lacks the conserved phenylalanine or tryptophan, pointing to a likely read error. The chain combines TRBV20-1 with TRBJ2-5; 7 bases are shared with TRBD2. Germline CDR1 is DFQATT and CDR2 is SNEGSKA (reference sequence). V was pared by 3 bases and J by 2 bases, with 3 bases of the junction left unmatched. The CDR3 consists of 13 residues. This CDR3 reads CSARELAQETQYL. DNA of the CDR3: TGCAGTGCTAGGGAACTAGCGCAAGAGACCCAGTACCTC.

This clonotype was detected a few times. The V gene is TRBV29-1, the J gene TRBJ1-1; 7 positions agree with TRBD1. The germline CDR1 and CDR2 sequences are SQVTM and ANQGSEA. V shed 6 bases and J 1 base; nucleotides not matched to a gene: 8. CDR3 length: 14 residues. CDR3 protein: CSVYTGVTNTEAFF. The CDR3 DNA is TGCAGCGTATACACAGGGGTTACGAACACTGAAGCTTTCTTT.

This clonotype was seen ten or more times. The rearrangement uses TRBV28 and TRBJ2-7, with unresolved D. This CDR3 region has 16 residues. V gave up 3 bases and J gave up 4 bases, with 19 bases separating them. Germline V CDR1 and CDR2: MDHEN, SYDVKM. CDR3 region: CASSFPLGGVAYEQYF. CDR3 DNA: TGTGCCAGCAGTTTCCCTCTCGGTGGGGTTGCTTACGAGCAGTACTTC.

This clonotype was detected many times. The CDR3: CASSPRGLASNEQFF. CDR3 in DNA: TGTGCCAGCAGCCCCCGAGGACTAGCGTCTAATGAGCAGTTCTTC. The gene calls are TRBV3-1 and TRBJ2-1; TRBD2 agrees at 9 bases. CDR3 length equals 15 residues. Trimming cost V 4 bases and J 7 bases; bases outside gene matches: 8. The germline CDR1 and CDR2 sequences are LGHDT and YNNKEL (reference sequence).

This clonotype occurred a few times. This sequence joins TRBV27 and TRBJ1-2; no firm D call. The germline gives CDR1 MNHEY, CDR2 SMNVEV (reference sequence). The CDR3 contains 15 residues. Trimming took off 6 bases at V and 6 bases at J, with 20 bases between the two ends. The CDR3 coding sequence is TGTGCCAGCAGGGCTCTCTCTTGGGTTTTAAATGGCTACACCTTC. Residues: CASRALSWVLNGYTF.

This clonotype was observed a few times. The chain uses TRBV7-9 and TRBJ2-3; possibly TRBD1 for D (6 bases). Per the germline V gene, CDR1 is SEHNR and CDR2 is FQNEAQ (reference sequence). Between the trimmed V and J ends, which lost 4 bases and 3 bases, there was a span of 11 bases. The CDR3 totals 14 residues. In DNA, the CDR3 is TGTGCCAGCAGCTCAGGGGATGGGACAGATACGCAGTATTTT. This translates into CASSSGDGTDTQYF.

Here the CDR3 reads CSAGQITNYGYTF. CDR3 DNA sequence: TGCAGCGCCGGACAGATAACAAACTATGGCTACACCTTC. V usage is TRBV29-1 and J usage is TRBJ1-2; possibly TRBD1 for D (6 bases). The CDR3 length is 13 residues. Per the germline V gene, CDR1 is SQVTM and CDR2 is ANQGSEA. V dropped 7 bases and J dropped 2 bases, with 14 bases sitting between them.

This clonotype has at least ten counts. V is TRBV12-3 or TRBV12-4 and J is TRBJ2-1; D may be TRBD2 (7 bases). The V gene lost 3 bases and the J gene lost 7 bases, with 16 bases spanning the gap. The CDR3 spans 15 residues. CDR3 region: CASSLGGQLRNEQFF. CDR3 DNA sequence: TGTGCCAGCAGTTTGGGGGGGCAGTTAAGAAATGAGCAGTTCTTC.

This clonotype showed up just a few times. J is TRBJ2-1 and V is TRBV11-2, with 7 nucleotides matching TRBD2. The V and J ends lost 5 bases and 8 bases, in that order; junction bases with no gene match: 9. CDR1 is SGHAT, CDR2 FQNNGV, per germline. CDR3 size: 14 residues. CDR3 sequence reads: CASSAWEGGDEQFF. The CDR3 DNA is TGTGCCAGCAGCGCCTGGGAGGGCGGGGATGAGCAGTTCTTC.